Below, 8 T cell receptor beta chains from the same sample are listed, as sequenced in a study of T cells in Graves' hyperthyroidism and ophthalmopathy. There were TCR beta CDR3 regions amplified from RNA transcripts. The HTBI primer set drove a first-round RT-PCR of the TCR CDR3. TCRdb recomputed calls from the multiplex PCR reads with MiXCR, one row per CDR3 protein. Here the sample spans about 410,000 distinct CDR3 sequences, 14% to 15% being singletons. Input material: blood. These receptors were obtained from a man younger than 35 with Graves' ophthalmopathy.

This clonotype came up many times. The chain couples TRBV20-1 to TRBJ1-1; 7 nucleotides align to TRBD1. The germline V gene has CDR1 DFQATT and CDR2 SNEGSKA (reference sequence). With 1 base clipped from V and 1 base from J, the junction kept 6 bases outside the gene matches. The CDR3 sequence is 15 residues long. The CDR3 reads CSARVGGRSNTEAFF. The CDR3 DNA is TGCAGTGCTAGAGTAGGGGGCCGGTCGAACACTGAAGCTTTCTTT.

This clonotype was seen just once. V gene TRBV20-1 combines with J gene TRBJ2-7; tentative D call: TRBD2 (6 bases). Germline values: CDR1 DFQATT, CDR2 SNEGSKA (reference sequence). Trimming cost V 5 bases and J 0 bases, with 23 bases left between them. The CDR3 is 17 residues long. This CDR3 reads CSAQTGGGALSSYEQYF. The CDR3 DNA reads TGCAGTGCTCAAACCGGTGGCGGGGCCCTGAGCTCCTACGAGCAGTACTTC.

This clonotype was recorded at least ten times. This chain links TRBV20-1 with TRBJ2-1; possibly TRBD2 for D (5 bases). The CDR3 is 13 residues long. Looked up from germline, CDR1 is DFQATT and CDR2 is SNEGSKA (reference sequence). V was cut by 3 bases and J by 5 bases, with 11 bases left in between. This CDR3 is CSASRAGDNEQFF. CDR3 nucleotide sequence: TGCAGTGCTAGCCGGGCGGGCGACAATGAGCAGTTCTTC.

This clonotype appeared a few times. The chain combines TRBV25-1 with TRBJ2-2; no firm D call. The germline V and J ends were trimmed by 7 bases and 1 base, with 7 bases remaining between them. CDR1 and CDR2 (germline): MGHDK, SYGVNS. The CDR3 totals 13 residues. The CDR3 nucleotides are TGTGCCAGCAATTGGGAGAACACCGGGGAGCTGTTTTTT. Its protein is CASNWENTGELFF.

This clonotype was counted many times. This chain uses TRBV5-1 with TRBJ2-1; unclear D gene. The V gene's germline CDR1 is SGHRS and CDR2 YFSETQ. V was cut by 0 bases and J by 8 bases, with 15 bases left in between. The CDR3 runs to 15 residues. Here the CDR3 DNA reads TGCGCCAGCAGCTTGGGGGCCCTGTCGATCGATGAGCAGTTCTTC. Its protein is CASSLGALSIDEQFF.

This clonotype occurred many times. The CDR3 nucleotides read TGTGCCAGCGCTCATTCCCGGGACAGAAACACTGAAGCTTTCTTT. Protein product: CASAHSRDRNTEAFF. The rearrangement links TRBV2 to TRBJ1-1; 7 bases are a match to TRBD1. CDR3 size: 15 residues. Germline CDR1 is SNHLY and CDR2 is FYNNEI. J was trimmed by 2 bases and V by 8 bases; bases with no gene match: 11.

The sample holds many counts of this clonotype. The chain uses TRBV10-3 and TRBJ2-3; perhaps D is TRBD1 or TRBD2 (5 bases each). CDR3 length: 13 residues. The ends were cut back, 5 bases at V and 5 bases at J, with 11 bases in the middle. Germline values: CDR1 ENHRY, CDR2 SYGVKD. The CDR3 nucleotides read TGTGCCATCAGTCGGGACGCCGGAGATACGCAGTATTTT. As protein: CAISRDAGDTQYF.

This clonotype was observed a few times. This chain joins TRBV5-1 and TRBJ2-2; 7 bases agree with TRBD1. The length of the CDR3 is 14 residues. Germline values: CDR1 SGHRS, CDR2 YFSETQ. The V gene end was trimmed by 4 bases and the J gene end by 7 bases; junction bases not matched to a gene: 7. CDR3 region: CASSGLRGNGELFF. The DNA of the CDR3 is TGCGCCAGCAGCGGGCTCAGGGGGAACGGGGAGCTGTTTTTT.